Listed below are T cell receptor beta chains from one sample, sequenced in a study of Ad26.COV2.S vaccination and SARS-CoV-2 variants. Only in-frame clones appear in the TCRdb table, and some are missing; sequencing was by immunoSEQ multiplex PCR. The data show approximately 480,000 clones, about 83% seen once. Here the sequenced sample was peripheral blood, taken in a trial of Ad26.COV2.S vaccine versus placebo. These receptors were collected from a person between 18 and 65 years old who received the Ad26.COV2.S COVID-19 vaccine or a placebo. Each CDR3 is given with its conserved first and last residue. The D gene is left open where the match is weak. The size entry is marked missing in some rows and otherwise reads once, few, many or a size class.

.,.,TRBV5-1,TRBJ1-6,CASARSSYNSPLHF,TGCGCCAGCGCTAGGAGCTCCTATAATTCACCCCTCCACTTT
.,.,TRBV29-1,TRBJ1-1,CSVSQGGTEAFF,TGCAGCGTCTCCCAGGGCGGCACTGAAGCTTTCTTT
.,.,TRBV28,TRBJ1-6,CASTTLQLQNNSPLHF,TGTGCCAGCACTACCTTACAGCTACAAAATAATTCACCCCTCCACTTT
.,.,TRBV5-1,TRBJ2-1,CASSPDLYNEQFF,TGCGCCAGCAGCCCGGACCTTTACAATGAGCAGTTCTTC
.,.,TRBV3-1/TRBV3-2,TRBJ1-3,CASSQVNTIYF,TGTGCCAGCAGCCAAGTAAACACCATATATTTT
.,.,TRBV29-1,TRBJ2-7,CSVEGANEQYF,TGCAGCGTTGAGGGGGCCAACGAGCAGTACTTC
TRBD2,once,TRBV28,TRBJ2-1,CASSSRDSPASGSLQFF,TGTGCCAGCAGTTCCCGGGACAGTCCCGCTAGCGGGAGTTTGCAGTTCTTC
TRBD2,.,TRBV7-2,TRBJ2-1,CASSLSTSHNEQFF,TGTGCCAGCAGCTTATCGACTAGCCACAATGAGCAGTTCTTC
.,.,TRBV2,TRBJ2-6,CASLRTSGANVLTF,TGTGCCAGCCTGAGAACCTCTGGGGCCAACGTCCTGACTTTC
.,.,TRBV28,TRBJ1-6,CASSANSPLHF,TGTGCCAGCAGTGCAAATTCACCCCTCCACTTT
.,.,TRBV19,TRBJ2-6,CASSIRAGANVLTF,TGTGCCAGTAGTATACGGGCGGGGGCCAACGTCCTGACTTTC
.,.,TRBV30,TRBJ1-3,CAWSQGSGDTIYF,TGTGCCTGGAGTCAGGGGTCTGGAGACACCATATATTTT
.,few,TRBV28,TRBJ1-5,CASKGSGAQPQHF,TGTGCCAGCAAAGGTTCAGGGGCCCAGCCCCAGCATTTT
.,.,TRBV3-1/TRBV3-2,TRBJ2-4,CASSQGPSAGNIQYF,TGTGCCAGCAGCCAGGGTCCCTCGGCAGGGAACATTCAGTACTTC
TRBD2,few,TRBV6-2/TRBV6-3,TRBJ2-3,CASSRSGNPTDTQYF,TGTGCCAGCAGCCGTAGCGGGAATCCCACAGATACGCAGTATTTT
TRBD1,few,TRBV6-6,TRBJ2-7,CASSYAYRGQFYEQYF,TGTGCCAGCAGTTATGCCTACAGGGGGCAATTCTACGAGCAGTACTTC
.,once,TRBV7-9,TRBJ2-1,CASSQANEQFF,TGTGCCAGCAGCCAAGCGAATGAGCAGTTCTTC
.,.,TRBV19,TRBJ1-1,CASIPTWGSHPTEAFF,TGTGCCAGTATCCCTACGTGGGGCTCCCATCCCACTGAAGCTTTCTTT
TRBD2,.,TRBV19,TRBJ2-1,CASRPIAGGTPQFF,TGTGCCAGTAGACCTATAGCGGGTGGGACCCCCCAGTTCTTC
.,.,TRBV30,TRBJ1-2,CAWSVTDIYGYTF,TGTGCCTGGAGTGTTACAGATATCTATGGCTACACCTTC
.,.,TRBV27,TRBJ2-7,CAPRTSLDRTYEQYF,TGTGCCCCCCGGACTTCCCTCGACCGGACCTACGAGCAGTACTTC
.,few,TRBV5-5,TRBJ1-1,CASSWTPGTEAFF,TGTGCCAGCAGCTGGACTCCGGGAACTGAAGCTTTCTTT